The 27 T cell receptor beta chains below come from one sample, sequenced in a study of cytomegalovirus exposure and HLA in healthy donors. 60 Vbeta and 13 Jbeta primers were used in PCR. The protocol was immunoSEQ multiplex PCR, while the TCRdb copy is restricted to in-frame clones and leaves out a portion. Of about 130,000 clones listed, 74% are singletons. Source material: PBMCs. All receptors come from a male donor in good health and CMV-seronegative.

V is TRBV4-3 and J is TRBJ1-2, with a possible D match to TRBD1 (6 bases). Germline values: CDR1 LGHNA, CDR2 YSLEER. This CDR3 region has 17 residues. V shed 2 bases and J shed 0 bases, with 16 bases lying between them. The CDR3 DNA reads TGCGCCAGCAGCCAAAACGCGAGGACAGCAACTAACTATGGCTACACCTTC. Translating gives CASSQNARTATNYGYTF.

This rearrangement joins TRBV7-4 to TRBJ1-5; D may be TRBD1 (6 bases). V was pared by 2 bases and J by 0 bases, with 17 bases between. The length of the CDR3 is 18 residues. The V gene's germline CDR1 is SGHVT and CDR2 SQSDAQ. The CDR3 DNA reads as TGTGCCAGCAGCTTACAGGGGATCCCCCAATATAGCAATCAGCCCCAGCATTTT. Protein sequence: CASSLQGIPQYSNQPQHF.

This clone turned up a few times. The CDR3 bases are TGTGCCAGCAGCTTAGCGTCGGGGGGCCTCACCTACAATGAGCAGTTCTTC. It specifies CASSLASGGLTYNEQFF. This chain uses TRBV7-8 with TRBJ2-1; weak D call: TRBD2 (7 bases). CDR1 SGHVS and CDR2 FQNEAQ come from the germline V gene. The V end was cut by 0 bases, the J end by 2 bases, with 14 bases between. The CDR3 loop spans 17 amino acids.

The rearrangement links TRBV28 to TRBJ1-1; possibly TRBD1 for D (6 bases). The CDR3 is made up of 15 amino acids. Germline lookup yields CDR1 MDHEN and CDR2 SYDVKM. Trimming stripped 1 base from V and 4 bases from J, with 13 bases between. The CDR3 bases are TGTGCCAGCAGTTTATTAGGGGGGGTGAGCACTGAAGCTTTCTTT. Encoded protein: CASSLLGGVSTEAFF.

V gene TRBV4-3 combines with J gene TRBJ2-7, with D tentatively TRBD2 (6 bases). The germline V gene encodes CDR1 LGHNA and CDR2 YSLEER. This CDR3 spans 16 amino acids. V was cut by 4 bases and J by 5 bases, with 21 bases left in between. The CDR3 sequence is CASSRGITSIEDEQYF. For the CDR3, the DNA is TGCGCCAGCAGCCGGGGTATAACTAGCATTGAAGACGAGCAGTACTTC.

The chain joins TRBV7-2 to TRBJ1-5; D might be TRBD1 (6 bases). The germline gives CDR1 SGHTA, CDR2 FQGNSA. The CDR3 length is 17 residues. The V end lost 3 bases, the J end lost 3 bases, and 18 bases lay between the germline ends. The CDR3 reads CASSFYSGQANNQPQHF. CDR3 DNA sequence: TGTGCCAGCAGCTTTTACTCGGGACAAGCCAACAATCAGCCCCAGCATTTT.

The genes are TRBV29-1 and TRBJ2-7, with a weak D call TRBD1 (5 bases). This CDR3 contains 14 residues. Trimming took off 3 bases at V and 1 base at J, with 13 bases between the two ends. Germline V gene data show CDR1 as SQVTM and CDR2 as ANQGSEA. CDR3 in DNA: TGCAGCGTTGAGGGGCAGGCCGATTCCTACGAGCAGTACTTC. This translates into CSVEGQADSYEQYF.

The chain joins TRBV6-4 to TRBJ1-1; D gene ambiguous. Germline V gives CDR1 MRHNA, CDR2 SNTAGT. This CDR3 comprises 14 residues. Trimming took off 3 bases at V and 0 bases at J, with 8 bases between the two ends. CDR3 region: CASSETFMNTEAFF. CDR3 in DNA: TGTGCCAGCAGTGAGACATTCATGAACACTGAAGCTTTCTTT.

The chain employs TRBV6-6 and TRBJ1-5; 7 bases are a match to TRBD1. V trimming: 5 bases; J trimming: 7 bases; junction bases outside the gene matches: 5. From germline, CDR1 is MNHNY and CDR2 SVGAGI (reference sequence). This CDR3 region has 13 residues. In DNA form, the CDR3 reads TGTGCCAGCAGTGGACAGGATGGACAGCCCCAGCATTTT. It is translated as CASSGQDGQPQHF.

This chain connects TRBV6-1 to TRBJ2-7; D is uncertain. V lost 8 bases to trimming and J lost 6 bases, with 14 bases between them. Germline V gene sequence: CDR1 MNHNS, CDR2 SASEGT. The CDR3 length is 12 residues. The CDR3, as DNA: TGTGCCAGCTTCAGCGTAAATTCCGAGCAGTACTTC. It specifies CASFSVNSEQYF.

This clone was counted a few times. The chain employs TRBV6-5 and TRBJ1-1, with TRBD1 as a possible D gene (5 bases). Germline V gives CDR1 MNHEY, CDR2 SVGAGI. The CDR3 totals 15 residues. The ends were cut back, 2 bases at V and 3 bases at J, with 13 bases in the middle. CDR3 residues: CASSYGGAVDTEAFF. The CDR3 DNA reads as TGTGCCAGCAGTTACGGAGGGGCGGTCGACACTGAAGCTTTCTTT.

In its sample, this clone was seen a few times. The rearrangement joins TRBV4-2 to TRBJ2-7; maybe TRBD1 (7 bases). Germline CDR1 and CDR2: LGHNA and YNFKEQ. The CDR3 has 14 amino acids. Trimming pared 8 bases from V and 2 bases from J, leaving 16 bases between. The CDR3 DNA is TGTGCCAGCGGCGGGGACAGACCCCCCTACGAGCAGTACTTC. This codes for CASGGDRPPYEQYF.

The genes are TRBV14 and TRBJ2-1, with D tentatively TRBD1 (6 bases). V was shortened by 4 bases and J by 8 bases, with 15 bases between the two germline ends. CDR3 length equals 14 residues. CDR1 SGHDN and CDR2 FVKESK come from the germline V gene. The CDR3 coding sequence is TGTGCCAGCAGCCCCTTGGGGGCACTGGATGAGCAGTTCTTC. Protein sequence: CASSPLGALDEQFF. The whole variable domain, filled in from reference TRBV14 and TRBJ2-1, reads EAGVTQFPSHSVIEKGQTVTLRCDPISGHDNLYWYRRVMGKEIKFLLHFVKESKQDESGMPNNRFLAERTGGTYSTLKVQPAELEDSGVYFCASSPLGALDEQFFGPGTRLTVL.

The table lists this clone with a few counts. This chain connects TRBV2 to TRBJ2-5, with D possibly matching TRBD2 (6 bases). Germline V CDR1 and CDR2: SNHLY, FYNNEI. The CDR3 runs to 15 residues. V lost 6 bases and J 1 base, leaving 15 bases between the germline ends. The CDR3 sequence: CASRSNRGLQETQYF. CDR3 nucleotide sequence: TGTGCCAGCAGGAGTAACCGGGGACTCCAAGAGACCCAGTACTTC. The full variable domain, in which reference TRBV2 and TRBJ2-5 provide the parts outside the CDR3, is EPEVTQTPSHQVTQMGQEVILRCVPISNHLYFYWYRQILGQKVEFLVSFYNNEISEKSEIFDDQFSVERPDGSNFTLKIRSTKLEDSAMYFCASRSNRGLQETQYFGPGTRLLVL.

The J gene is TRBJ1-2, the V gene TRBV30; possible D gene TRBD1, 6 bases. V was shortened by 0 bases and J by 8 bases, with 13 bases between the two germline ends. Germline CDR1 GTSNPN, CDR2 SVGIG (reference sequence). The CDR3 spans 13 residues. CDR3: CAWSVRGSGGYTF. As DNA, the CDR3 is TGTGCCTGGAGTGTAAGGGGGTCGGGAGGCTACACCTTC. Looking up the rest from reference TRBV30 and TRBJ1-2 gives the full variable domain: SQTIHQWPATLVQPVGSPLSLECTVEGTSNPNLYWYRQAAGRGLQLLFYSVGIGQISSEVPQNLSASRPQDRQFILSSKKLLLSDSGFYLCAWSVRGSGGYTFGSGTRLTVV.

The V call is TRBV18, the J call TRBJ1-6; D is perhaps TRBD1 (6 bases). CDR1 and CDR2 from the germline V gene are KGHSH and LQKENI. The CDR3 sequence is 15 residues long. Trimming took off 6 bases at V and 3 bases at J, with 12 bases between the two ends. The CDR3 DNA is TGTGCCAGCTCTCCAAGGGGGAACTATAATTCACCCCTCCACTTT. As protein: CASSPRGNYNSPLHF.

CDR3 coding DNA: TGTGCCACCGGGGACAGACTAATCTACAATGAGCAGTTCTTC. Translating gives CATGDRLIYNEQFF. The genes are TRBV19 and TRBJ2-1; 7 positions agree with TRBD1. From germline, CDR1 is LNHDA and CDR2 SQIVND (reference sequence). Germline trimming cut 10 bases from V and 3 bases from J; bases unmatched to any gene: 9. This CDR3 region has 14 residues.

CDR3 sequence (DNA): TGTGCCAGCTCACAGGGGGTTGGGAGCAATCAGCCCCAGCATTTT. It is translated as CASSQGVGSNQPQHF. The chain combines TRBV18 with TRBJ1-5, with D tentatively TRBD1 (6 bases). CDR3 length: 15 amino acids. V lost 4 bases and J lost 1, with 11 bases in between. The germline gives CDR1 KGHSH, CDR2 LQKENI.

The chain joins TRBV25-1 to TRBJ2-5; TRBD2 matches at 10 bases. CDR3 length equals 14 residues. Germline CDR1 and CDR2: MGHDK and SYGVNS. Trimming at V came to 5 bases and at J to 7 bases, leaving 7 bases not matched to a gene. The CDR3 DNA is TGTGCCAGCAGTCTTAGCGGGGGGCGAGGGACCCAGTACTTC. It codes for CASSLSGGRGTQYF.

This clone has a single count. J is TRBJ1-5 and V is TRBV6-1; D is possibly TRBD1 (6 bases). CDR3 length equals 15 residues. The germline CDR1 and CDR2 sequences are MNHNS and SASEGT. V lost 0 bases, J lost 7 bases, and 13 bases lay in between. This chain's CDR3 is CASSEAETGVQPQHF. Written as DNA, the CDR3 is TGTGCCAGCAGTGAAGCGGAGACAGGAGTACAGCCCCAGCATTTT.

The CDR3 here is CASSLGGRGEKLFF. The DNA for the CDR3 is TGTGCCAGCAGCTTAGGAGGGAGGGGTGAAAAACTGTTTTTT. This sequence joins TRBV13 and TRBJ1-4; a possible D gene is TRBD1 (5 bases). V lost 0 bases, J lost 7 bases, and 9 bases lay in between. Per the germline V gene, CDR1 is PRHDT and CDR2 is FYEKMQ (reference sequence). The CDR3 has 14 residues.

As to this clone: The CDR3 carries no conserved terminal phenylalanine or tryptophan, so it likely arises from a read error. This chain links TRBV7-2 with TRBJ2-7, with D maybe TRBD1 (7 bases). The V and J ends lost 3 bases and 2 bases respectively, with 11 bases between them. The germline gives CDR1 SGHTA, CDR2 FQGNSA. The CDR3 sequence is 14 residues long. DNA for the CDR3: TGTGCCAGCAGCTTCCAGGGGGGTGCCTACGAGCAGTACCTC. Encoded protein: CASSFQGGAYEQYL.

This clone was detected only a few times. The chain uses TRBV7-2 and TRBJ2-5, with 7 positions matching TRBD1. V lost 2 bases, J lost 5 bases, and 5 bases stayed unmatched. CDR1 is SGHTA, CDR2 FQGNSA, per germline. The CDR3 contains 14 residues. This CDR3 reads CASSLYRGPETQYF. CDR3 DNA: TGTGCCAGCAGCTTATATAGGGGGCCGGAGACCCAGTACTTC.

The chain employs TRBV6-5 and TRBJ2-5; the D gene is possibly TRBD1 (6 bases). Trimming took off 5 bases at V and 1 base at J, with 14 bases between the two ends. This CDR3 spans 15 amino acids. Germline CDR1 and CDR2: MNHEY and SVGAGI. The CDR3 nucleotides are TGTGCCAGCAGTCCCCAGACAGGCGCCCAAGAGACCCAGTACTTC. Translating gives CASSPQTGAQETQYF.

The genes are TRBV18 and TRBJ2-3; perhaps TRBD2 as D (6 bases). Deletions cut 4 bases from V and 2 bases from J, with 13 bases between. This CDR3 contains 15 residues. Looked up from germline, CDR1 is KGHSH and CDR2 is LQKENI. This CDR3 is CASSRRRGLTDTQYF. CDR3 sequence (DNA): TGTGCCAGCTCACGACGAAGGGGACTCACAGATACGCAGTATTTT.

As for this clone: Distinct nucleotide sequences in the sample also encode this CDR3. The CDR3 is CASRRRDSRTDTQYF. The CDR3 nucleotides read TGTGCCAGCAGACGAAGGGACAGTCGTACAGATACGCAGTATTTT. V usage is TRBV13 and J usage is TRBJ2-3, with 7 bases lining up with TRBD1. V lost 6 bases and J lost 3; bases outside the gene matches: 9. The CDR3 sequence is 15 residues long. CDR1 PRHDT and CDR2 FYEKMQ come from the germline V gene (reference sequence).

The chain uses TRBV2 and TRBJ2-2; 9 positions agree with TRBD2. With V trimmed by 6 bases and J by 6 bases, 8 bases remained unmatched. The CDR3 sequence is 15 residues long. Germline-derived CDR1 and CDR2 are SNHLY and FYNNEI. CDR3 region: CASRLFSGSSGELFF. In DNA form, the CDR3 reads TGTGCCAGCAGATTGTTTAGCGGGAGTTCCGGGGAGCTGTTTTTT.